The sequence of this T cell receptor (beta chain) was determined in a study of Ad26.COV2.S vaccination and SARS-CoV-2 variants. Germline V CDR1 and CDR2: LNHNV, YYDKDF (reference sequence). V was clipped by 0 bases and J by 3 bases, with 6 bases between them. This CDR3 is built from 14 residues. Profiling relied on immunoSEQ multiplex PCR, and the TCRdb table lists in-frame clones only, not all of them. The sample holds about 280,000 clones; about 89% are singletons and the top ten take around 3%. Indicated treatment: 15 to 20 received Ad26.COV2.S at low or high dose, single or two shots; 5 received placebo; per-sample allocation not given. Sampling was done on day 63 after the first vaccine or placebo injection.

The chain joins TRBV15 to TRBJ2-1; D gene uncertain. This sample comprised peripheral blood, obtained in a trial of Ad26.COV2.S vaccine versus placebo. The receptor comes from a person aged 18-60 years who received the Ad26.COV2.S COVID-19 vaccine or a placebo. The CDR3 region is CATSREGLYNEQFF. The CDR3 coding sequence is TGTGCCACCAGCAGAGAGGGTCTCTACAATGAGCAGTTCTTC. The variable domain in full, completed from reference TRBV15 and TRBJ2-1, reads DAMVIQNPRYQVTQFGKPVTLSCSQTLNHNVMYWYQQKSSQAPKLLFHYYDKDFNNEADTPDNFQSRRPNTSFCFLDIRSPGLGDTAMYLCATSREGLYNEQFFGPGTRLTVL.